This TCR beta chain appears in the sequencing data of a study of cytomegalovirus exposure and HLA in healthy donors. Study-wide findings and caveats: Researchers counted around 150 TCR beta chains as cytomegalovirus-associated.

Libraries were prepared by immunoSEQ multiplex PCR; TCRdb keeps only in-frame clonotypes and omits some of them. This sample has tens of thousands of clones; just over 90% occur once, and the top ten carry 2.1%. The V and J ends lost 5 bases and 7 bases, in that order; junction bases with no gene match: 8. The CDR3 runs to 15 residues. From germline, CDR1 is MNHEY and CDR2 SVGAGI. Note on this clone: Its antigen is currently unknown.

The V and J genes are TRBV6-5 and TRBJ2-2, with 9 bases matching TRBD2. Sequencing input: PBMCs. The sequence was obtained from a man aged 25 to 40 in good health and CMV-seronegative. CDR3 residues: CASSGVAGVVGELFF. In DNA form, the CDR3 reads TGTGCCAGCAGTGGGGTAGCGGGGGTGGTCGGGGAGCTGTTTTTT.